This T cell receptor beta chain was recorded in a study of molecular identifiers for immune sequencing clone quantification. Study-wide points: Spike-in Jurkat TCR RNA from a single cell reportedly registered among about 1 million naive cells.

Generation of bulk TCR libraries relied on previously described methods and listed TCR primers. TCRdb reprocessed the PCR reads via MiXCR and lists one record per CDR3 protein. The data show tens of thousands of distinct CDR3 sequences, roughly 18% seen once. Sorted cells numbering about 19,000 to 1,000,000, with 10%, 30% or 50% RNA, yielded the naive CD8 libraries. This clonotype has more than one count but fewer than ten. Its antigen is still unknown. The clonotype comes from a human donor in good health. Some libraries in this study had Jurkat cell RNA spiked in. The sequenced sample was naive CD8+ T cells from blood, with Jurkat cell RNA spiked in. This sample's subset: FACS-sorted CD8+CD4-CCR7+CD45RA+ naive T cells.

CDR3 sequence (DNA): TGTGCCAGTAGTATTTACGGAGGACAGAGATTCTACAATGAGCAGTTCTTC. This encodes CASSIYGGQRFYNEQFF. The chain joins TRBV19 to TRBJ2-1, with D possibly TRBD1 on 6 matching bases. Germline V gives CDR1 LNHDA, CDR2 SQIVND (reference sequence). V was trimmed by 3 bases and J by 3 bases, leaving 18 bases between them. The CDR3 is 17 residues long.